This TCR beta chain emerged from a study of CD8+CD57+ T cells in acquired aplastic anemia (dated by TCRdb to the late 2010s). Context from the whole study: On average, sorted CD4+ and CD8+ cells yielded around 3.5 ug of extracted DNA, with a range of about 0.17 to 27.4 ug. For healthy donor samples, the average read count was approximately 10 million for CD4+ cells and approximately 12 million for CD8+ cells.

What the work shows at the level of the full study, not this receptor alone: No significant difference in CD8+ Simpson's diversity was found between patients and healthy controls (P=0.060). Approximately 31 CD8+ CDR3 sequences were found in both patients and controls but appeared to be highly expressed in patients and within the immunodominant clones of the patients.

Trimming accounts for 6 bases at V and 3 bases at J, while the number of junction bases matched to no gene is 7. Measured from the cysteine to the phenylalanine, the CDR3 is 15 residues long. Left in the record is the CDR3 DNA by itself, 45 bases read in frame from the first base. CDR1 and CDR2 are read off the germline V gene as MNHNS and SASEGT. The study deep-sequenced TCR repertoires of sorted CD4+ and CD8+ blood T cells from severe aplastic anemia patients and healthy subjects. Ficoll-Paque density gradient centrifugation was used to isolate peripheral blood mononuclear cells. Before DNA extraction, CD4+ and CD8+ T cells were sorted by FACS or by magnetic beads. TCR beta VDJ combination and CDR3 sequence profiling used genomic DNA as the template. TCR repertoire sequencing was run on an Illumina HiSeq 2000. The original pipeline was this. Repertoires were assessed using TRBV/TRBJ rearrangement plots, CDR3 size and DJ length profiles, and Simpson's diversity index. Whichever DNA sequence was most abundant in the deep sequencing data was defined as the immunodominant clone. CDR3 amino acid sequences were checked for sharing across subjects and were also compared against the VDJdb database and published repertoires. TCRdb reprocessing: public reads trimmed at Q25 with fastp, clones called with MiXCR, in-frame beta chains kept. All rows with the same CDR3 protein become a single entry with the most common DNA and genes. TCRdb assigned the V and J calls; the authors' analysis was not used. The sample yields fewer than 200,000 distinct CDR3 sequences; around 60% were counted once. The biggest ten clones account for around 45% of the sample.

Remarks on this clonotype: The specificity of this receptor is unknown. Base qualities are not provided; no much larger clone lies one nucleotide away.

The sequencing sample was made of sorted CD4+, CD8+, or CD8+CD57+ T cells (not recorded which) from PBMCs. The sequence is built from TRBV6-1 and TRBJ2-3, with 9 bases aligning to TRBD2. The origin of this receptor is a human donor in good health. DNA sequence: TGTGCCAGCAGAGAGGCTAGCGGGACGACAGATACGCAGTATTTT. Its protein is CASREASGTTDTQYF.